The 7 T cell receptor beta chains below come from one sample, sequenced in a study of radiation and T cells in renal cell carcinoma. Data came from immunoSEQ multiplex PCR; TCRdb stores just in-frame clones and leaves some out. The sample holds about 7,900 clones, about two thirds seen once. Treatment reported: treatment-naive control, cytoreductive nephrectomy. The starting material was tumor tissue, obtained from a patient whose treatment was nephrectomy without radiotherapy. The receptors were gathered from a woman between 65 and 79 years old with renal cell carcinoma.

The rearrangement joins TRBV7-2 to TRBJ2-2; D uncertain. CDR3 length: 15 residues. The germline gives CDR1 SGHTA, CDR2 FQGNSA. Trimming took 3 bases from V and 5 from J, leaving 13 bases between them. CDR3 coding DNA: TGTGCCAGCAGCTTCCGGAGTATAGGGACCGGGGAGCTGTTTTTT. Protein product: CASSFRSIGTGELFF.

The V gene is TRBV19, the J gene TRBJ1-2; a possible D gene is TRBD1 (6 bases). The CDR3 covers 14 residues. The germline V gene has CDR1 LNHDA and CDR2 SQIVND (reference sequence). V was clipped by 8 bases and J by 6 bases, with 19 bases between them. The CDR3 reads CASSPLGGPDGYTF. As DNA, the CDR3 is TGTGCCAGTTCCCCGCTCGGGGGGCCGGATGGCTACACCTTC.

Only one count was recorded for this clone. The V gene is TRBV5-4, the J gene TRBJ2-1; 12 bases map to TRBD2. V was clipped by 0 bases and J by 1 base; unmatched bases: 5. Germline-derived CDR1 and CDR2 are SGHNT and YYREEE (reference sequence). The CDR3 consists of 18 residues. This CDR3 is CASSLASGGAVSYNEQFF. The CDR3 nucleotides are TGTGCCAGCAGCTTGGCTAGCGGGGGGGCCGTTTCCTACAATGAGCAGTTCTTC. The whole variable domain, filled in from reference TRBV5-4 and TRBJ2-1, reads ETGVTQSPTHLIKTRGQQVTLRCSSQSGHNTVSWYQQALGQGPQFIFQYYREEENGRGNFPPRFSGLQFPNYSSELNVNALELDDSALYLCASSLASGGAVSYNEQFFGPGTRLTVL.

V is TRBV27 and J is TRBJ2-5; maybe TRBD2 (7 bases). V was pared by 7 bases and J by 4 bases, with 16 bases between. Germline V gene lookup returns CDR1 MNHEY and CDR2 SMNVEV (reference sequence). CDR3 length: 14 amino acids. The CDR3 sequence: CASNQQGGRETQYF. Here the CDR3 DNA reads TGTGCCAGCAATCAACAGGGAGGGAGAGAGACCCAGTACTTC.

The V gene is TRBV7-2, the J gene TRBJ1-5; D is undetermined. Per germline, CDR1 SGHTA and CDR2 FQGNSA. V was clipped by 5 bases and J by 1 base, with 12 bases between them. This CDR3 has 15 amino acids. The CDR3 reads CASSRSVGSNQPQHF. The CDR3, as DNA: TGTGCCAGCAGCAGGAGCGTGGGGAGCAATCAGCCCCAGCATTTT. Based on the CDR3 plus reference TRBV7-2 and TRBJ1-5, the full variable domain is GAGVSQSPSNKVTEKGKDVELRCDPISGHTALYWYRQSLGQGLEFLIYFQGNSAPDKSGLPSDRFSAERTGGSVSTLTIQRTQQEDSAVYLCASSRSVGSNQPQHFGDGTRLSIL.

In its sample, this clone was seen a few times. The rearrangement joins TRBV7-9 to TRBJ1-5, with TRBD1 matching over 8 bases. After removal of 5 bases from V and 4 bases from J, the junction contained 10 bases not matched to a gene. Per the germline V gene, CDR1 is SEHNR and CDR2 is FQNEAQ (reference sequence). This CDR3 spans 16 amino acids. CDR3 sequence: CASSGQGALGNQPQHF. CDR3 in DNA: TGTGCCAGCAGCGGGCAGGGGGCATTGGGTAATCAGCCCCAGCATTTT.

The chain recombines TRBV30 with TRBJ1-2; D gene unclear. V dropped 0 bases and J dropped 7 bases, with 18 bases sitting between them. CDR3 length: 15 amino acids. Germline V gene lookup returns CDR1 GTSNPN and CDR2 SVGIG (reference sequence). CDR3 residues: CAWSVQLVARGGYTF. CDR3 sequence (DNA): TGTGCCTGGAGTGTACAGCTAGTGGCCCGGGGTGGCTACACCTTC. The variable domain in full, with the rest retrieved from reference TRBV30 and TRBJ1-2, is SQTIHQWPATLVQPVGSPLSLECTVEGTSNPNLYWYRQAAGRGLQLLFYSVGIGQISSEVPQNLSASRPQDRQFILSSKKLLLSDSGFYLCAWSVQLVARGGYTFGSGTRLTVV.